The 32 T cell receptor beta chains given below trace back to one sample, sequenced in a study of T cells after yellow fever vaccination. From the 5' RACE reads, TCRdb called clonotypes with MiXCR, one entry per CDR3 protein. The repertoire holds fewer than 450,000 distinct CDR3 sequences, with approximately 8% as singletons. This specimen consisted of PBMCs, obtained about 49 days after the first yellow fever vaccination. The receptor set was obtained from a man between 18 and 35 years old who received the YFV17D yellow fever vaccine.

This clonotype has a handful of counts. The chain is built from TRBV7-9 and TRBJ1-1; no clear D. Per germline, CDR1 SEHNR and CDR2 FQNEAQ (reference sequence). V was pared by 3 bases and J by 3 bases, with 14 bases between. This CDR3 comprises 15 residues. The CDR3 nucleotides are TGTGCCAGCAGCTTCAACCTAGAGGGTTACACTGAAGCTTTCTTT. This sequence encodes CASSFNLEGYTEAFF.

This chain joins TRBV6-2 or TRBV6-3 and TRBJ2-3; 8 bases agree with TRBD2. The V and J ends lost 7 bases and 4 bases, in that order; junction bases with no gene match: 4. The CDR3 has 13 amino acids. Germline V gene sequence: CDR1 MNHEY, CDR2 SVGEGT. CDR3 amino acids: CASKRGGSDTQYF. CDR3 DNA sequence: TGTGCCAGCAAACGGGGGGGCTCAGATACGCAGTATTTT.

The gene calls are TRBV2 and TRBJ1-2; 9 bases map to TRBD1. V shed 5 bases, J shed 4 bases, and the junction held 2 bases outside the gene matches. The germline CDR1 and CDR2 sequences are SNHLY and FYNNEI. The CDR3 has 13 amino acids. Written as DNA, the CDR3 is TGTGCCAGCAGTTGGGACAGGGCCTATGGCTACACCTTC. Encoded protein: CASSWDRAYGYTF.

This clonotype has just a few counts. V gene TRBV29-1 combines with J gene TRBJ2-3, with D perhaps given as TRBD1 or TRBD2 (5 bases each). CDR3 length: 15 amino acids. V lost 2 bases to trimming and J lost 1 base, with 13 bases between them. The germline V gene has CDR1 SQVTM and CDR2 ANQGSEA. Here the CDR3 DNA reads TGCAGCGTTGAACGGGGCGGTGGGGGCACAGATACGCAGTATTTT. This codes for CSVERGGGGTDTQYF.

There are a few counts of this clonotype. The chain employs TRBV29-1 and TRBJ2-3; D ambiguous. V shed 5 bases and J shed 4 bases, with 4 bases lying between them. Germline V gene lookup returns CDR1 SQVTM and CDR2 ANQGSEA. The CDR3 runs to 10 residues. The CDR3 DNA sequence: TGCAGCGTTTGGGCAGATACGCAGTATTTT. This encodes CSVWADTQYF.

This clonotype was seen a few times. This chain uses TRBV5-1 with TRBJ2-1, with TRBD2 matching 11 bases. J lost 4 bases, V lost 5 bases, and 11 bases had no gene match. The CDR3 loop spans 17 amino acids. CDR1 and CDR2 from the germline V gene are SGHRS and YFSETQ. The CDR3 DNA reads TGCGCCAGCAGTTGGGGGACCGGGACTAGCGGATACAATGAGCAGTTCTTC. It yields the protein CASSWGTGTSGYNEQFF.

This clonotype was counted only a few times. The chain recombines TRBV18 with TRBJ2-2, with 7 nucleotides matching TRBD2. This CDR3 is 17 amino acids long. V lost 4 bases to trimming and J lost 0 bases; unmatched junction nucleotides: 8. Germline V gives CDR1 KGHSH, CDR2 LQKENI. In nucleotides, the CDR3 is TGTGCCAGCTCACTTGGAGCGGGGCGTTCGAACACCGGGGAGCTGTTTTTT. Protein: CASSLGAGRSNTGELFF.

The J gene is TRBJ1-1, the V gene TRBV12-5, with TRBD1 identical over 7 bases. Germline CDR1 reads LGHNT; CDR2 reads FRNRAP. The V and J ends lost 10 bases and 1 base, in that order; junction bases with no gene match: 9. The CDR3 spans 14 residues. The CDR3 DNA reads as TGTGCTATTCTGGTGTGGGACAGGAACACTGAAGCTTTCTTT. Translated: CAILVWDRNTEAFF.

This clonotype was seen more than once but under ten times. The chain joins TRBV4-3 to TRBJ1-1, with a weak D call TRBD1 (5 bases). Trimming stripped 3 bases from V and 1 base from J, with 9 bases between. The CDR3 loop spans 14 amino acids. Germline lookup yields CDR1 LGHNA and CDR2 YSLEER. In DNA, the CDR3 is TGCGCCAGCAGCCATAGGGGCCCGAACACTGAAGCTTTCTTT. This translates into CASSHRGPNTEAFF.

The chain links TRBV3-1 to TRBJ2-3; the match to TRBD2 covers 12 bases. Germline assignment: CDR1 LGHDT and CDR2 YNNKEL (reference sequence). There are 18 residues in the CDR3. J was trimmed by 1 base and V by 6 bases; bases with no gene match: 11. CDR3 region: CASSTGTSGSRGTDTQYF. In DNA form, the CDR3 reads TGTGCCAGCAGTACCGGGACTAGCGGGTCTCGCGGCACAGATACGCAGTATTTT.

This clonotype turned up a few times. The chain uses TRBV14 and TRBJ1-2, with TRBD1 as a possible D gene (6 bases). CDR3 length: 14 amino acids. V was trimmed by 2 bases and J by 3 bases, leaving 10 bases between them. The germline CDR1 and CDR2 sequences are SGHDN and FVKESK. This CDR3 is CASSQLDRYYGYTF. Written as DNA, the CDR3 is TGTGCCAGCAGCCAATTGGACAGATACTATGGCTACACCTTC.

This chain connects TRBV27 to TRBJ2-2, with 7 bases aligning to TRBD1. The CDR3 consists of 14 residues. CDR1 is MNHEY and CDR2 is SMNVEV in the germline V gene (reference sequence). V shed 3 bases and J 6 bases; nucleotides not matched to a gene: 4. The CDR3 coding sequence is TGTGCCAGCAGTTTGGCAGGGGGTGCCGGGGAGCTGTTTTTT. Translating gives CASSLAGGAGELFF.

The chain carries TRBV11-2 and TRBJ2-1; 9 bases agree with TRBD2. With V trimmed by 3 bases and J by 2 bases, 14 bases remained unmatched. Germline CDR1 and CDR2: SGHAT and FQNNGV. This CDR3 comprises 19 residues. The CDR3 DNA follows: TGTGCCAGCAGCTTGTGGGGTCGGGGGGCTAGCGGGGCCTACAATGAGCAGTTCTTC. Residues: CASSLWGRGASGAYNEQFF.

The sample holds a few counts of this clonotype. The chain is built from TRBV4-1 and TRBJ2-4, with D perhaps TRBD1 (5 bases). This CDR3 region has 15 residues. Germline V gene data show CDR1 as MGHRA and CDR2 as YSYEKL. V lost 4 bases and J lost 6, with 16 bases in between. The CDR3 spells CASSRLRVWPNIQYF. The CDR3 nucleotides are TGCGCCAGCAGCCGTCTCAGGGTATGGCCAAACATTCAGTACTTC.

This clonotype has just a few counts. V usage is TRBV7-9 and J usage is TRBJ2-5; D might be TRBD2 (6 bases). Trimming shortened V by 3 bases and J by 3 bases, and 20 bases separated the two germline ends. The CDR3 is 17 amino acids. Germline assignment: CDR1 SEHNR and CDR2 FQNEAQ (reference sequence). CDR3 coding DNA: TGTGCCAGCAGCTTCAGGCTCCGGGGGACCGCAAAAGAGACCCAGTACTTC. This sequence encodes CASSFRLRGTAKETQYF.

The chain uses TRBV7-8 and TRBJ1-5; the D is unclear. This CDR3 has 16 residues. The germline CDR1 and CDR2 sequences are SGHVS and FQNEAQ. The V gene lost 1 base and the J gene lost 4 bases, with 14 bases spanning the gap. The CDR3 bases are TGTGCCAGCAGCTTAGGAGGAGTAAGAGTAAATCAGCCCCAGCATTTT. It codes for CASSLGGVRVNQPQHF.

V gene TRBV20-1 combines with J gene TRBJ1-1; D perhaps matches TRBD1 (6 bases). The V end was cut by 0 bases, the J end by 4 bases, with 9 bases between. CDR3 size: 13 residues. CDR1 DFQATT and CDR2 SNEGSKA come from the germline V gene (reference sequence). CDR3: CSARDLQGTEAFF. As DNA, the CDR3 is TGCAGTGCTAGAGATCTACAGGGCACTGAAGCTTTCTTT.

In its sample, this clonotype was seen a few times. This chain uses TRBV4-1 with TRBJ2-7, with 8 bases identical to TRBD1. The germline gives CDR1 MGHRA, CDR2 YSYEKL. Losses at the gene ends were 4 bases for V and 3 bases for J; bases not matched to a gene: 8. The CDR3 is 15 residues long. CDR3 sequence: CASSPGGAEDYEQYV. The CDR3 region has the DNA TGCGCCAGCAGCCCAGGGGGCGCGGAAGACTACGAGCAGTACGTC.

This clonotype was observed a handful of times. The V call is TRBV12-3 or TRBV12-4, the J call TRBJ1-4; D remains ambiguous. The CDR3 has 14 residues. The V and J ends lost 6 bases and 4 bases respectively, with 12 bases between them. The CDR3 nucleotides read TGTGCCAGCAGAGACCCGGGCGATAATGAAAAACTGTTTTTT. The encoded protein is CASRDPGDNEKLFF.

This clonotype was observed at least ten times. This chain uses TRBV25-1 with TRBJ2-1, with D possibly matching TRBD1 (6 bases). Germline assignment: CDR1 MGHDK and CDR2 SYGVNS. With 4 bases removed from V and 4 bases from J, the gap between germline ends came to 11 bases. The CDR3 has 14 residues. Here the CDR3 reads CASSGYTGYNEQFF. The CDR3 DNA reads as TGTGCCAGCAGTGGTTATACAGGGTACAATGAGCAGTTCTTC.

The J gene is TRBJ1-3, the V gene TRBV7-2, with D possibly matching TRBD1 (5 bases). This CDR3 contains 14 residues. V dropped 6 bases and J dropped 4 bases, with 13 bases sitting between them. Germline CDR1 reads SGHTA; CDR2 reads FQGNSA. CDR3 coding DNA: TGTGCCAGCAGGCGCACAGGTTTAGGAAACACCATATATTTT. It yields the protein CASRRTGLGNTIYF. The whole variable domain, remainder taken from reference TRBV7-2 and TRBJ1-3, is GAGVSQSPSNKVTEKGKDVELRCDPISGHTALYWYRQSLGQGLEFLIYFQGNSAPDKSGLPSDRFSAERTGGSVSTLTIQRTQQEDSAVYLCASRRTGLGNTIYFGEGSWLTVV.

This clonotype appeared many times. This chain uses TRBV29-1 with TRBJ2-1, with D uncertain. The CDR3 is made up of 14 amino acids. Trimming took 1 base from V and 0 from J, leaving 7 bases between them. Per the germline V gene, CDR1 is SQVTM and CDR2 is ANQGSEA. CDR3 sequence reads: CSVEGANSYNEQFF. The DNA for the CDR3 is TGCAGCGTTGAAGGGGCAAACTCCTACAATGAGCAGTTCTTC.

This clonotype has only a few counts. The chain couples TRBV7-8 to TRBJ2-7; unclear D gene. The CDR3 loop spans 13 amino acids. The V and J ends lost 3 bases and 2 bases respectively, with 8 bases between them. CDR1 is SGHVS and CDR2 is FQNEAQ in the germline V gene. CDR3 in amino acids: CASSFFTTYEQYF. CDR3 DNA: TGTGCCAGCAGCTTCTTTACTACCTACGAGCAGTACTTC. The whole variable domain, remainder taken from reference TRBV7-8 and TRBJ2-7, is GAGVSQSPRYKVAKRGQDVALRCDPISGHVSLFWYQQALGQGPEFLTYFQNEAQLDKSGLPSDRFFAERPEGSVSTLKIQRTQQEDSAVYLCASSFFTTYEQYFGPGTRLTVT.

In this sample, this clonotype turned up many times. J is TRBJ2-3 and V is TRBV12-3 or TRBV12-4; tentative D call: TRBD1 (6 bases). V shed 5 bases and J shed 4 bases, with 10 bases lying between them. The CDR3 extends over 13 amino acids. The CDR3 reads CASSPNRADTQYF. CDR3 DNA: TGTGCCAGCAGTCCCAACAGGGCAGATACGCAGTATTTT.

The chain has TRBV20-1 and TRBJ1-6, with 7 positions matching TRBD1. CDR3 length: 16 residues. V shed 2 bases and J 7 bases; nucleotides not matched to a gene: 11. Germline V lookup: CDR1 DFQATT, CDR2 SNEGSKA (reference sequence). CDR3 in amino acids: CSARMELGRGNSPLHF. Written as DNA, the CDR3 is TGCAGTGCTAGAATGGAATTGGGCAGGGGGAATTCACCCCTCCACTTT.

This clonotype has just a few counts. The J gene is TRBJ2-1, the V gene TRBV5-1; 8 bases are shared with TRBD1. This CDR3 comprises 14 residues. Trimming at V came to 1 base and at J to 8 bases, leaving 5 bases not matched to a gene. Germline V CDR1 and CDR2: SGHRS, YFSETQ. The CDR3 nucleotides are TGCGCCAGCAGCTTGCAGGGGGCGCTTGATGAGCAGTTCTTC. Protein sequence: CASSLQGALDEQFF.

The rearrangement links TRBV4-2 to TRBJ1-3; D gene uncertain. Germline CDR1 reads LGHNA; CDR2 reads YNFKEQ. V was pared by 4 bases and J by 4 bases, with 8 bases between. The CDR3 is made up of 13 amino acids. The DNA for the CDR3 is TGTGCCAGCAGCCGGGAGTTCGGAAACACCATATATTTT. The encoded protein is CASSREFGNTIYF.

In its sample, this clonotype was seen many times. This chain connects TRBV7-8 to TRBJ2-1; 10 bases agree with TRBD2. The CDR3 loop spans 14 amino acids. CDR1 and CDR2 (germline): SGHVS, FQNEAQ. After removal of 6 bases from V and 6 bases from J, the junction contained 5 bases not matched to a gene. In DNA, the CDR3 is TGTGCCAGCAGTTATAGCGGGGGGATCAATGAGCAGTTCTTC. This translates into CASSYSGGINEQFF.

This chain joins TRBV24-1 and TRBJ2-1; TRBD2 matches at 16 bases. This CDR3 spans 17 amino acids. J gave up 7 bases and V 4 bases, and 6 bases lay outside the gene matches. The germline gives CDR1 KGHDR, CDR2 SFDVKD. CDR3 bases: TGTGCCACCAGTGAAGGGACTAGCGGGGGGGTTTGGAATGAGCAGTTCTTC. Protein sequence: CATSEGTSGGVWNEQFF.

This clonotype was observed a few times. V and J are TRBV19 and TRBJ2-1, with 14 bases aligning to TRBD2. Germline CDR1 LNHDA, CDR2 SQIVND (reference sequence). CDR3 length equals 17 residues. J was trimmed by 4 bases and V by 4 bases; bases with no gene match: 6. The CDR3 protein is CASSSRLAGGTYNEQFF. CDR3 in DNA: TGTGCCAGTAGTAGCAGACTAGCGGGGGGGACGTACAATGAGCAGTTCTTC.

The chain joins TRBV20-1 to TRBJ2-6; the D gene is possibly TRBD2 (6 bases). V dropped 0 bases and J dropped 9 bases, with 12 bases sitting between them. CDR1 and CDR2 from the germline V gene are DFQATT and SNEGSKA (reference sequence). This CDR3 contains 14 residues. CDR3 residues: CSARDGGSGNVLTF. The CDR3 DNA sequence: TGCAGTGCTAGAGATGGAGGGTCTGGCAACGTCCTGACTTTC.

In its sample, this clonotype was seen a few times. The CDR3 protein is CASSLTLAGATDTQYF. The DNA of the CDR3 is TGTGCCAGCAGCTTAACCTTAGCGGGGGCCACAGATACGCAGTATTTT. This chain links TRBV7-3 with TRBJ2-3, with 9 bases aligning to TRBD2. This CDR3 contains 16 residues. Germline-derived CDR1 and CDR2 are SGHTA and FQGTGA. V shed 0 bases and J 2 bases; nucleotides not matched to a gene: 3.